Listed below are T cell receptor beta chains from one sample, sequenced in a study of vaccination and CD4 T cells after COVID-19. MiXCR, applied by TCRdb to the PCR reads, yields one record per CDR3 protein. The sample gives fewer than 13,000 distinct CDR3 sequences, 64% of which show up once; 34% is in the top ten. These receptors lack a known antigen. What was sequenced was CD4+ T cells from blood, cultured in vitro. The receptors were sampled from a human donor who had recovered from COVID-19. Each CDR3 is given with its conserved first and last residue. Each record gives: D gene, V gene, J gene, clone size, CDR3 DNA, CDR3 protein. D genes are given only for firm matches. Only some rows state a clone size, as once, few, many or a class for expanded clones.

d_gene: -; v_gene: TRBV24-1; j_gene: TRBJ2-7; abundance: -; CDR3nt: TGTGCCACCAGTGATGTGGTTAGGGGGATCTACGAGCAGTACTTC; CDR3aa: CATSDVVRGIYEQYF
d_gene: -; v_gene: TRBV19; j_gene: TRBJ1-1; abundance: -; CDR3nt: TGTGCCAGTAGTCTTAACACCATAGGAACAGGGGAAGCTTTCTTT; CDR3aa: CASSLNTIGTGEAFF
d_gene: -; v_gene: TRBV21-1; j_gene: TRBJ1-1; abundance: -; CDR3nt: TGTGCCAGCAGCAGGGCAGCGGAGGATATGGATAAAGCTTTCTTT; CDR3aa: CASSRAAEDMDKAFF
d_gene: -; v_gene: TRBV6-1; j_gene: TRBJ2-7; abundance: -; CDR3nt: TGTGCCAGCAGTGTAAAAGTCGGGGGGCAGTACTTC; CDR3aa: CASSVKVGGQYF
d_gene: -; v_gene: TRBV6-1; j_gene: TRBJ1-1; abundance: -; CDR3nt: TGTGCCAGCAGTGTTAGGGGGGCCACTGAAGCTTTCTTT; CDR3aa: CASSVRGATEAFF
d_gene: TRBD1; v_gene: TRBV24-1; j_gene: TRBJ1-5; abundance: -; CDR3nt: TGTGCCACCAGTGATCAGGGGGGTCGGTCCCAGCATTTT; CDR3aa: CATSDQGGRSQHF
d_gene: -; v_gene: TRBV2; j_gene: TRBJ1-1; abundance: few; CDR3nt: TGTGCCAGCAATATCCCCGCGGGGGTCAGGACTGAAGCTTTCTTT; CDR3aa: CASNIPAGVRTEAFF
d_gene: TRBD1; v_gene: TRBV20-1; j_gene: TRBJ1-2; abundance: few; CDR3nt: TGCAGTGCTGGGGGACAGGGCAGGAGGACGTATGGCTACACCTTC; CDR3aa: CSAGGQGRRTYGYTF
d_gene: -; v_gene: TRBV7-9; j_gene: TRBJ1-1; abundance: few; CDR3nt: TGTGCCAGCAGCCCGGGAGGGGGTGGGACTGAAGCTTTCTTT; CDR3aa: CASSPGGGGTEAFF
d_gene: -; v_gene: TRBV21-1; j_gene: TRBJ1-5; abundance: -; CDR3nt: TGTGCCAGCAGCACCCACCCGGACAGCGTACTGCTAAATCAGCCCCAGCATTTT; CDR3aa: CASSTHPDSVLLNQPQHF
d_gene: -; v_gene: TRBV6-1; j_gene: TRBJ2-7; abundance: -; CDR3nt: TGTGCCAGCAGGGGAGCAGTATACGAGCAGTACTTC; CDR3aa: CASRGAVYEQYF
d_gene: -; v_gene: TRBV19; j_gene: TRBJ2-2; abundance: -; CDR3nt: TGTGCCAGTAGTGCTTTCAGGGAAGCAGGCGGGGAGCTGTTTTTT; CDR3aa: CASSAFREAGGELFF
d_gene: -; v_gene: TRBV19; j_gene: TRBJ2-7; abundance: -; CDR3nt: TGTGCCAGTAGTAGGACAGTAAGCTCCTACGAGCAGTACTTC; CDR3aa: CASSRTVSSYEQYF
d_gene: -; v_gene: TRBV7-2; j_gene: TRBJ1-2; abundance: -; CDR3nt: TGTGCCAGCAGCTTAGTTGAGGCAGCCTATGGCTACACCTTC; CDR3aa: CASSLVEAAYGYTF
d_gene: -; v_gene: TRBV19; j_gene: TRBJ1-5; abundance: -; CDR3nt: TGTGCCAGTAGTATTTGGACAGTCAATCAGCCCCAGCATTTT; CDR3aa: CASSIWTVNQPQHF
d_gene: -; v_gene: TRBV3-1; j_gene: TRBJ1-5; abundance: once; CDR3nt: TGTGCCAGCAGCCAAGGACCAGGTGGAAGCAATCAGCCCCAGCATTTT; CDR3aa: CASSQGPGGSNQPQHF
d_gene: TRBD1; v_gene: TRBV5-4; j_gene: TRBJ2-5; abundance: -; CDR3nt: TGTGCCAGCAGCTTGAAGACAGGGGGCCCACGGGAGACCCAGTACTTC; CDR3aa: CASSLKTGGPRETQYF
d_gene: -; v_gene: TRBV27; j_gene: TRBJ1-5; abundance: -; CDR3nt: TGTGCCAGCAGCATAGGGGTGGGAGTAGGGCAGCCCCAGCATTTT; CDR3aa: CASSIGVGVGQPQHF
d_gene: -; v_gene: TRBV15; j_gene: TRBJ2-2; abundance: few; CDR3nt: TGTGCCACCAGCAAGGCGACCGTCGGGGAGCTGTTTTTT; CDR3aa: CATSKATVGELFF
d_gene: TRBD1; v_gene: TRBV28; j_gene: TRBJ2-7; abundance: -; CDR3nt: TGTGCCAGCAGCGTGGGACAGGGCTACGAGCAGTACTTC; CDR3aa: CASSVGQGYEQYF
d_gene: -; v_gene: TRBV6-1; j_gene: TRBJ2-7; abundance: -; CDR3nt: TGTGCCAGCACCTCCCGACAGGAATCCTACGAGCAGTACTTC; CDR3aa: CASTSRQESYEQYF
d_gene: TRBD1; v_gene: TRBV6-4; j_gene: TRBJ2-2; abundance: -; CDR3nt: TGTGCCAGCAGCCCTGGACAGGGGGCGGAAACCGGGGAGCTGTTTTTT; CDR3aa: CASSPGQGAETGELFF
d_gene: -; v_gene: TRBV7-9; j_gene: TRBJ1-6; abundance: -; CDR3nt: TGTGCCAGCAGCCCACAGCGGGGCAGGGCGGATAATTCACCCCTCCACTTT; CDR3aa: CASSPQRGRADNSPLHF
d_gene: -; v_gene: TRBV2; j_gene: TRBJ1-5; abundance: few; CDR3nt: TGTGCCAGCAGTTTAGTTAATCAGCCCCAGCATTTT; CDR3aa: CASSLVNQPQHF
d_gene: -; v_gene: TRBV19; j_gene: TRBJ1-5; abundance: -; CDR3nt: TGTGCCAGTAGTGGCAGAAATAGCAATCAGCCCCAGCATTTT; CDR3aa: CASSGRNSNQPQHF
d_gene: TRBD1; v_gene: TRBV2; j_gene: TRBJ2-6; abundance: -; CDR3nt: TGTGCCAGCAGTAAGGACAGGGGAAGTGGGGCCAACGTCCTGACTTTC; CDR3aa: CASSKDRGSGANVLTF